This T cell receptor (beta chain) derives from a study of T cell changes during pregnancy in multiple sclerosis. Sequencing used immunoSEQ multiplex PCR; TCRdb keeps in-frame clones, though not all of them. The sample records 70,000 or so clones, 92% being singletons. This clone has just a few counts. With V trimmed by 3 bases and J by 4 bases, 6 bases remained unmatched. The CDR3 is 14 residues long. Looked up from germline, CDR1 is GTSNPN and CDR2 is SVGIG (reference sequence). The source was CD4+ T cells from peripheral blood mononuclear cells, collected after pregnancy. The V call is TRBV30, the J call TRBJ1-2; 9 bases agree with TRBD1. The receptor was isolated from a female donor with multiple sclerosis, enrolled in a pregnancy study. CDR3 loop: CAWSLTGGPYGYTF. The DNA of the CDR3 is TGTGCCTGGAGCCTCACAGGGGGCCCCTATGGCTACACCTTC.